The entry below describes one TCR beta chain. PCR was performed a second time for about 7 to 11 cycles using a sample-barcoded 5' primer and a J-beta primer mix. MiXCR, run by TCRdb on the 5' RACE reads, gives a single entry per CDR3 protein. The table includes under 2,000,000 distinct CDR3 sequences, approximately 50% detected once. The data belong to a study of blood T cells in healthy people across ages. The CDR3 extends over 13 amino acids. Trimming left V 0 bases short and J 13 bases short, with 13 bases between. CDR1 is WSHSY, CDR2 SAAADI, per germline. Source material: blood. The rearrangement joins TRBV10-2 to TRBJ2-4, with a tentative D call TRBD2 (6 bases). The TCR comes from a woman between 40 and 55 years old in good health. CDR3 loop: CASSESEGTGQYF. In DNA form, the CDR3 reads TGCGCCAGCAGTGAGTCGGAGGGTACGGGGCAGTACTTC.